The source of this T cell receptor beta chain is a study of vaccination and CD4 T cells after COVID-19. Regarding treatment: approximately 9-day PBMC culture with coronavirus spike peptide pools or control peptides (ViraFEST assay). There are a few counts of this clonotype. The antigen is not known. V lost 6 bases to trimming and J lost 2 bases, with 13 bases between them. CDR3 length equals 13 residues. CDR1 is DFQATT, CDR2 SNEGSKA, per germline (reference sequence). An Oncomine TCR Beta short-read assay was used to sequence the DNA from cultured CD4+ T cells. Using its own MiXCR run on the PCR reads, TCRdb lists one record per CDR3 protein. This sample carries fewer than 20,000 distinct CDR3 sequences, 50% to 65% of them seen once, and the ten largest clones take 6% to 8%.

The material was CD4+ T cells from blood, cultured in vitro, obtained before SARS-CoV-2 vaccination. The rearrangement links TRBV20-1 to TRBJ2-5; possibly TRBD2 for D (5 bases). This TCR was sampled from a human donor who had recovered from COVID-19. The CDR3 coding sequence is TGCAGTGCCCCAACTAGGGCACAAGAGACCCAGTACTTC. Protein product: CSAPTRAQETQYF.